This T cell receptor beta chain comes out of a study of cytomegalovirus exposure and HLA in healthy donors. Findings of the study overall: Associated with cytomegalovirus, according to the listing, were approximately 160 TCR beta chains.

Concerning this clone: The antigen is undetermined.

This CDR3 spans 13 amino acids. Germline lookup yields CDR1 SNHLY and CDR2 FYNNEI. V trimming: 6 bases; J trimming: 9 bases; junction bases outside the gene matches: 8. The PCR was carried out with 60 Vbeta primers and 13 Jbeta primers. The protocol was immunoSEQ multiplex PCR, while the TCRdb copy is restricted to in-frame clones and leaves out a portion. The repertoire holds about 140,000 clones, under 70% seen once, with 6.5% in the top ten. The TCR comes from a woman in her sixties in good health and CMV-seronegative. The specimen sequenced was PBMCs. The chain couples TRBV2 to TRBJ2-1, with 7 bases identical to TRBD2. CDR3: CASSRLALGEQFF. DNA for the CDR3: TGTGCCAGCAGCCGACTAGCCCTCGGTGAGCAGTTCTTC.